The 17 T cell receptor beta chains below were found in one sample sequenced in a study of CD8 T cells in Susac syndrome. The RNA, about 0.45 to 1 ug, was put through reverse transcription using random hexamers. MiXCR was run by TCRdb on the immunoSEQ multiplex PCR reads, yielding one entry per CDR3 protein. The sample has some 190,000 distinct CDR3 sequences; less than 95% are singletons. Sequencing was done on a sample of CD4+ T cells from PBMCs. These receptors originate from a human donor with Susac syndrome.

This clonotype has more than one count but fewer than ten. This sequence joins TRBV5-1 and TRBJ1-2; maybe TRBD1 (5 bases). The CDR3 totals 12 residues. The germline V and J ends were trimmed by 0 bases and 7 bases, with 7 bases remaining between them. CDR1 and CDR2 from the germline V gene are SGHRS and YFSETQ. The CDR3 nucleotides are TGCGCCAGCAGCTTGGGGGGCCCTGGCTACACCTTC. Its translation is CASSLGGPGYTF.

The chain couples TRBV14 to TRBJ1-1, with a possible D match to TRBD1 (6 bases). V was trimmed by 4 bases and J by 10 bases, leaving 10 bases between them. Germline V gene lookup returns CDR1 SGHDN and CDR2 FVKESK. The CDR3 has 11 residues. In DNA form, the CDR3 reads TGTGCCAGCAGCCTCGGAGGGGGAGCTTTCTTT. The encoded protein is CASSLGGGAFF. Full variable domain (remainder filled in from reference TRBV14 and TRBJ1-1): EAGVTQFPSHSVIEKGQTVTLRCDPISGHDNLYWYRRVMGKEIKFLLHFVKESKQDESGMPNNRFLAERTGGTYSTLKVQPAELEDSGVYFCASSLGGGAFFGQGTRLTVV.

The J gene is TRBJ2-1, the V gene TRBV7-9; D is perhaps TRBD1 (6 bases). Germline assignment: CDR1 SEHNR and CDR2 FQNEAQ (reference sequence). The CDR3 totals 17 residues. Trimming left V 4 bases short and J 5 bases short, with 21 bases between. The CDR3 bases are TGTGCCAGCAGCTCGAGTGGGGCGGACAGACACCACAATGAGCAGTTCTTC. This gives the protein CASSSSGADRHHNEQFF.

The chain has TRBV6-5 and TRBJ1-1, with a tentative D call TRBD1 (6 bases). Germline CDR1 MNHEY, CDR2 SVGAGI. This CDR3 has 17 residues. V gave up 4 bases and J gave up 0 bases, with 18 bases separating them. Here the CDR3 DNA reads TGTGCCAGCAGTTCCGGCAGCGGGGGCCATATGAACACTGAAGCTTTCTTT. Translating it yields CASSSGSGGHMNTEAFF.

The chain couples TRBV6-4 to TRBJ1-2; weak D call: TRBD1 (5 bases). The V gene lost 3 bases and the J gene lost 4 bases, with 9 bases spanning the gap. Germline V gene lookup returns CDR1 MRHNA and CDR2 SNTAGT. The CDR3 extends over 13 amino acids. The CDR3 nucleotides read TGTGCCAGCAGTGAGACGGGGGGCTATGGCTACACCTTC. Residues: CASSETGGYGYTF.

The V call is TRBV4-2, the J call TRBJ1-3; TRBD1 is a possible D gene (6 bases). Trimming left V 4 bases short and J 3 bases short, with 16 bases between. The germline CDR1 and CDR2 sequences are LGHNA and YNFKEQ. The CDR3 extends over 16 amino acids. DNA of the CDR3: TGTGCCAGCAGCCCTCAAGGCCCGGACAGTGGAAACACCATATATTTT. This codes for CASSPQGPDSGNTIYF.

Only one count was recorded for this clonotype. The chain couples TRBV5-1 to TRBJ1-4; D possibly corresponds to TRBD1 (5 bases). This CDR3 contains 16 residues. Trimming shortened V by 5 bases and J by 0 bases, and 14 bases separated the two germline ends. CDR1 SGHRS and CDR2 YFSETQ come from the germline V gene. Here the CDR3 reads CASSSDRIATNEKLFF. In nucleotides, the CDR3 is TGCGCCAGCAGTTCAGACAGAATTGCAACTAATGAAAAACTGTTTTTT.

This clonotype has only a few counts. At one end the junction does not follow the germline gene, possibly because of a read error. The chain couples TRBV5-1 to TRBJ2-1; the D is unclear. Looked up from germline, CDR1 is SGHRS and CDR2 is YFSETQ. The CDR3 sequence is 13 residues long. CDR3 protein: CASSLDRVNEQFF. In DNA, the CDR3 is TGTGCCAGCAGCTTGGATAGGGTCAATGAGCAGTTCTTC.

The genes are TRBV18 and TRBJ2-2; TRBD1 agrees at 7 bases. The length of the CDR3 is 16 residues. Trimming at V came to 3 bases and at J to 5 bases, leaving 9 bases not matched to a gene. CDR1 KGHSH and CDR2 LQKENI come from the germline V gene. The CDR3 DNA reads TGTGCCAGCTCACCCAGGGGACAGCCGCCTACCGGGGAGCTGTTTTTT. This encodes CASSPRGQPPTGELFF.

A single count supports this clonotype. CDR3 bases: TGTGCCAGCAGTTTAGGGCAGCCTAATGAAAAACTGTTTTTT. Amino acid sequence: CASSLGQPNEKLFF. The J gene is TRBJ1-4, the V gene TRBV28, with unresolved D. CDR3 size: 14 residues. Germline V gene lookup returns CDR1 MDHEN and CDR2 SYDVKM. The V and J ends lost 2 bases and 3 bases respectively, with 7 bases between them.

The V call is TRBV20-1, the J call TRBJ1-2, with a weak D call TRBD1 (6 bases). Trimming took off 0 bases at V and 7 bases at J, with 15 bases between the two ends. The CDR3 spans 14 residues. Germline CDR1 DFQATT, CDR2 SNEGSKA (reference sequence). CDR3 nucleotide sequence: TGCAGTGCTAGAGAAACAGGGAGAGTGGGTGGCTACACCTTC. Encoded protein: CSARETGRVGGYTF.

This chain connects TRBV20-1 to TRBJ1-4; 9 bases match TRBD1. The CDR3 is 12 amino acids. CDR1 and CDR2 from the germline V gene are DFQATT and SNEGSKA (reference sequence). Trimming removed 6 bases from V and 5 bases from J; junction bases left unmatched: 1. DNA for the CDR3: TGCAGTGCCGGGACAGGGAATGAAAAACTGTTTTTT. This gives the protein CSAGTGNEKLFF.

This sequence joins TRBV18 and TRBJ1-6; D ambiguous. The V gene's germline CDR1 is KGHSH and CDR2 LQKENI. The germline V and J ends were trimmed by 2 bases and 9 bases, with 17 bases remaining between them. This CDR3 is 16 amino acids long. Here the CDR3 reads CASSPSTVLAGSPLHF. In DNA, the CDR3 is TGTGCCAGCTCACCATCAACAGTTTTAGCGGGTTCACCCCTCCACTTT.

V usage is TRBV30 and J usage is TRBJ1-6; D gene unclear. The CDR3 totals 15 residues. V shed 0 bases and J shed 6 bases, with 12 bases lying between them. Germline V gene data show CDR1 as GTSNPN and CDR2 as SVGIG (reference sequence). CDR3 residues: CAWSVRRALNSPLHF. Written as DNA, the CDR3 is TGTGCCTGGAGTGTTAGAAGGGCTCTTAATTCACCCCTCCACTTT.

The genes are TRBV12-3 or TRBV12-4 and TRBJ1-2; D remains ambiguous. The CDR3 runs 12 residues. Trimming took off 2 bases at V and 4 bases at J, with 5 bases between the two ends. CDR3 coding DNA: TGTGCCAGCAGTTTATCCAGCTATGGCTACACCTTC. It encodes CASSLSSYGYTF.

J is TRBJ2-2 and V is TRBV20-1; no definite D call. Trimming stripped 3 bases from V and 3 bases from J, with 8 bases between. Germline V CDR1 and CDR2: DFQATT, SNEGSKA (reference sequence). The CDR3 has 13 residues. In DNA, the CDR3 is TGCAGTGCTAGTAGACGGTACACCGGGGAGCTGTTTTTT. Translated, it gives CSASRRYTGELFF.

The V and J genes are TRBV20-1 and TRBJ2-3; D perhaps matches TRBD1 (6 bases). V was clipped by 1 base and J by 4 bases, with 15 bases between them. This CDR3 has 15 amino acids. CDR1 is DFQATT, CDR2 SNEGSKA, per germline (reference sequence). CDR3 bases: TGCAGTGCTAGAGCGTCAGGGGAGAGCCCAGATACGCAGTATTTT. Translating it yields CSARASGESPDTQYF.